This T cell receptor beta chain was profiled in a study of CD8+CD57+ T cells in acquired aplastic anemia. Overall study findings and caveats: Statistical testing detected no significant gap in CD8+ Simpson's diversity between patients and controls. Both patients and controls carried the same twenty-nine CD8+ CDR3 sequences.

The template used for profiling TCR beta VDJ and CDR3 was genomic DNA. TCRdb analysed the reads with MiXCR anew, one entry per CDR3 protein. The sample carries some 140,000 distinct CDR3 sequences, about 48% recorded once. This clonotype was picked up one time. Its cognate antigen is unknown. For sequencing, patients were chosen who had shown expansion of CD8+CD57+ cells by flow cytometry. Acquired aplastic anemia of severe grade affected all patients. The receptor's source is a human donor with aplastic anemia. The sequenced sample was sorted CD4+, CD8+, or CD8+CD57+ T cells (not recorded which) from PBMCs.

CDR3: CASSLGSGDSYEQYF. Written as DNA, the CDR3 is TGTGCCAGCAGCTTGGGGTCAGGAGACTCCTACGAGCAGTACTTC. This sequence joins TRBV5-4 and TRBJ2-7; D gene ambiguous. Trimming cost V 0 bases and J 0 bases, with 10 bases left between them. This CDR3 comprises 15 residues. The germline CDR1 and CDR2 sequences are SGHNT and YYREEE (reference sequence).